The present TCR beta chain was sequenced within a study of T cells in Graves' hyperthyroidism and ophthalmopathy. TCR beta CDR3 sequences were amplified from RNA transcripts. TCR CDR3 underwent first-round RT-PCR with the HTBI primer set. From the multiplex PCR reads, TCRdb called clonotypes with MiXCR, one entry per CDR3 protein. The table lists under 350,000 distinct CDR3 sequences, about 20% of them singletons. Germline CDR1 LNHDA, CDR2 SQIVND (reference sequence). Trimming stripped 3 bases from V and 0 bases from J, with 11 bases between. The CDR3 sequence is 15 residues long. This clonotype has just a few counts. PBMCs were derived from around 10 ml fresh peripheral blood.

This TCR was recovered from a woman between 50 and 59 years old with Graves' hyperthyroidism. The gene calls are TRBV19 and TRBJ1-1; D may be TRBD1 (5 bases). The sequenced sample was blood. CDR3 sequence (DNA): TGTGCCAGTAGTATCCGGCAGGGACTGAACACTGAAGCTTTCTTT. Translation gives CASSIRQGLNTEAFF. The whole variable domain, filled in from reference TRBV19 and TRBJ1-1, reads DGGITQSPKYLFRKEGQNVTLSCEQNLNHDAMYWYRQDPGQGLRLIYYSQIVNDFQKGDIAEGYSVSREKKESFPLTVTSAQKNPTAFYLCASSIRQGLNTEAFFGQGTRLTVV.